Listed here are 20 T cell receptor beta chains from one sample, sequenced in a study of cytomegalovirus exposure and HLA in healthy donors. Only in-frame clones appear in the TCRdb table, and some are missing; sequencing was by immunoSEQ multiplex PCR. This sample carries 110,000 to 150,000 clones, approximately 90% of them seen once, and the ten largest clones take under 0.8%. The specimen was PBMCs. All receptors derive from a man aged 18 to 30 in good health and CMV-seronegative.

In nucleotides, the CDR3 is TGTGCCAGCAGCCCTAATTCCGTTCAGCCCCAGCATTTT. Translation gives CASSPNSVQPQHF. The rearrangement uses TRBV5-8 and TRBJ1-5; no clear D. Trimming shortened V by 4 bases and J by 6 bases, and 11 bases separated the two germline ends. CDR1 SGHTS and CDR2 YDEGEE come from the germline V gene. The CDR3 is made up of 13 amino acids.

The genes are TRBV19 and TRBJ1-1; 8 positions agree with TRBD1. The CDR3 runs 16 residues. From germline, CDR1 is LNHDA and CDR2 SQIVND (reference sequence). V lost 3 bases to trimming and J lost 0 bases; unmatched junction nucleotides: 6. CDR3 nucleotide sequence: TGTGCCAGTAGTATTGGGACAGGAAAGATGAACACTGAAGCTTTCTTT. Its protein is CASSIGTGKMNTEAFF.

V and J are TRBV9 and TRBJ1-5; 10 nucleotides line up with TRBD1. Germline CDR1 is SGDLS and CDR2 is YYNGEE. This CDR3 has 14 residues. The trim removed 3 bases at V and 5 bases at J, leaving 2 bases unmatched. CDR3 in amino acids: CASSGGTGDQPQHF. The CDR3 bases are TGTGCCAGCAGCGGAGGGACAGGGGATCAGCCCCAGCATTTT.

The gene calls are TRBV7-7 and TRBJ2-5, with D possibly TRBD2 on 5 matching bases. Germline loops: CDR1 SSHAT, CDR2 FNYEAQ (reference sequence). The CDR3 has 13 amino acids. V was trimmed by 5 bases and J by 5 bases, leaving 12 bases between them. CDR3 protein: CASSQARGETQYF. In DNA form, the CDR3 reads TGTGCCAGCAGCCAAGCGAGAGGGGAGACCCAGTACTTC.

This chain's CDR3 is CASSSFAVGLNEQFF. Here the CDR3 DNA reads TGTGCCAGCAGCAGTTTCGCAGTTGGTTTGAATGAGCAGTTCTTC. The chain employs TRBV5-4 and TRBJ2-1, with D unresolved. V was clipped by 4 bases and J by 7 bases, with 18 bases between them. In germline, CDR1 is SGHNT, CDR2 YYREEE (reference sequence). The CDR3 sequence is 15 residues long.

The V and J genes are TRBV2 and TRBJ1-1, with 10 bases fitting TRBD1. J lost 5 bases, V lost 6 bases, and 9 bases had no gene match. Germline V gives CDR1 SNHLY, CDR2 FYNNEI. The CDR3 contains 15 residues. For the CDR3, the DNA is TGTGCCAGCAGGACAGGGGGCGCCCGGAAGACTGAAGCTTTCTTT. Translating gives CASRTGGARKTEAFF. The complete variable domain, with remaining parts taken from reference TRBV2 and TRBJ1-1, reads EPEVTQTPSHQVTQMGQEVILRCVPISNHLYFYWYRQILGQKVEFLVSFYNNEISEKSEIFDDQFSVERPDGSNFTLKIRSTKLEDSAMYFCASRTGGARKTEAFFGQGTRLTVV.

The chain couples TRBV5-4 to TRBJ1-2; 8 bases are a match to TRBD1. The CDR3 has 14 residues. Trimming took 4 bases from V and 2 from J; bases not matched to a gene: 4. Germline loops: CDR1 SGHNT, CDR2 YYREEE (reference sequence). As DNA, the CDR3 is TGTGCCAGCAGCCCTCGGACAGGGAACTATGGCTACACCTTC. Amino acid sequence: CASSPRTGNYGYTF.

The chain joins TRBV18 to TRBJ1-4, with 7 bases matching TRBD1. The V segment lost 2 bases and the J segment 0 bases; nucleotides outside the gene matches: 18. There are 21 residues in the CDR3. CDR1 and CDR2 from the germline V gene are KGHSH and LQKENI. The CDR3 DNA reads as TGTGCCAGCTCACCAGGGCTTGAGGCTCAGGGGGATCCCGCAACTAATGAAAAACTGTTTTTT. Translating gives CASSPGLEAQGDPATNEKLFF.

CDR3 amino acids: CASSGRGRGAGELFF. The CDR3 DNA follows: TGTGCCAGCAGCGGCAGGGGGCGCGGAGCCGGGGAGCTGTTTTTT. V usage is TRBV9 and J usage is TRBJ2-2, with TRBD1 identical over 8 bases. The trim removed 3 bases at V and 6 bases at J, leaving 7 bases unmatched. This CDR3 contains 15 residues. Germline V CDR1 and CDR2: SGDLS, YYNGEE.

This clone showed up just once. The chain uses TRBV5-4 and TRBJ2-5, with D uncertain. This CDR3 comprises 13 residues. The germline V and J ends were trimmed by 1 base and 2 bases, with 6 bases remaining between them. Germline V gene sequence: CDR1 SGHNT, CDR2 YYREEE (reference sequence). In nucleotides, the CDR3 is TGTGCCAGCAGCTTGAACTTTCAAGAGACCCAGTACTTC. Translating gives CASSLNFQETQYF. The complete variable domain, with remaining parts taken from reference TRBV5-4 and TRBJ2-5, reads ETGVTQSPTHLIKTRGQQVTLRCSSQSGHNTVSWYQQALGQGPQFIFQYYREEENGRGNFPPRFSGLQFPNYSSELNVNALELDDSALYLCASSLNFQETQYFGPGTRLLVL.

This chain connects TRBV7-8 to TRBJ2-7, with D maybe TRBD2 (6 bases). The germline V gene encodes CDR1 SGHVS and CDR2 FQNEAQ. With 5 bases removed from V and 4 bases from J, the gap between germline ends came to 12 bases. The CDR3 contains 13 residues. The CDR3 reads CASSRTNEYEQYV. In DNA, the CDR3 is TGTGCCAGCAGCCGGACTAATGAATACGAGCAGTACGTC.

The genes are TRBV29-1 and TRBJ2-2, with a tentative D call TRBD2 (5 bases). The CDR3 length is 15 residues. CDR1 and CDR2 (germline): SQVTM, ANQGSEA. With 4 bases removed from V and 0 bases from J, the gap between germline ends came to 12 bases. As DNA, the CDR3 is TGCAGCGTTGGGCCGGGAAGATCGAACACCGGGGAGCTGTTTTTT. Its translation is CSVGPGRSNTGELFF.

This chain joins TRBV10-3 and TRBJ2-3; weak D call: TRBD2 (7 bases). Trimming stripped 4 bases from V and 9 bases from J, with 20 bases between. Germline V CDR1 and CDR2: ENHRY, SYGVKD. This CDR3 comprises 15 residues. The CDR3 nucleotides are TGTGCCATCAGTGGTGGGGGGGCCCCCGTCTCAACGCAGTATTTT. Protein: CAISGGGAPVSTQYF.

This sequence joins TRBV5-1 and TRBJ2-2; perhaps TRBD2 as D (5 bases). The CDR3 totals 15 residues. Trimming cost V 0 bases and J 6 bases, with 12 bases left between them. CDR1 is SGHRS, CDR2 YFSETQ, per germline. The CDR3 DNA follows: TGCGCCAGCAGCTTGGGGCAGGTGGAGGCCGGGGAGCTGTTTTTT. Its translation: CASSLGQVEAGELFF.

The CDR3 sequence is CASSPARSSYNEQFF. CDR3 bases: TGTGCCAGCAGCCCCGCCAGAAGCTCCTACAATGAGCAGTTCTTC. This chain uses TRBV5-4 with TRBJ2-1; D is unresolved. Germline loops: CDR1 SGHNT, CDR2 YYREEE (reference sequence). The V end lost 4 bases, the J end lost 0 bases, and 11 bases lay between the germline ends. The CDR3 length is 15 residues.

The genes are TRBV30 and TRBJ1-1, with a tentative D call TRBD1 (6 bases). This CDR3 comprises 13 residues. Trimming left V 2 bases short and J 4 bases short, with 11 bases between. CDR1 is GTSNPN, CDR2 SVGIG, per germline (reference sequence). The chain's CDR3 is CAWSQTGGTEAFF. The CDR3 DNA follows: TGTGCCTGGAGTCAGACAGGAGGCACTGAAGCTTTCTTT.

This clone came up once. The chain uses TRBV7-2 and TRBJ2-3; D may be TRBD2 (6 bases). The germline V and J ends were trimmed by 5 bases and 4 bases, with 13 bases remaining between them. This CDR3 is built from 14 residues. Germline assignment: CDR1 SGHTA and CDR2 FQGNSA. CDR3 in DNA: TGTGCCAGCAGCCCCACCGGGGGTGCAGATACGCAGTATTTT. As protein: CASSPTGGADTQYF.

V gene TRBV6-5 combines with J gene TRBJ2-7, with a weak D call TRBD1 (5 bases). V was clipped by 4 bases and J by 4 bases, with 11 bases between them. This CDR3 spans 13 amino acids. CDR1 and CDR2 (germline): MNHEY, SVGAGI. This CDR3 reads CASSFGREYEQYV. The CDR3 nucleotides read TGTGCCAGCAGTTTTGGCAGGGAATACGAGCAGTACGTC.

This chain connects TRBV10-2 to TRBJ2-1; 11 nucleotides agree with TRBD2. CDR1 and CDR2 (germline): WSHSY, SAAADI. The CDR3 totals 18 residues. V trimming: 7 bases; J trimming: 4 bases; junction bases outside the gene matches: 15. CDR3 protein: CASTETSGDVGGYNEQFF. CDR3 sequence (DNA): TGCGCCAGCACCGAGACTAGCGGGGACGTAGGGGGATACAATGAGCAGTTCTTC.

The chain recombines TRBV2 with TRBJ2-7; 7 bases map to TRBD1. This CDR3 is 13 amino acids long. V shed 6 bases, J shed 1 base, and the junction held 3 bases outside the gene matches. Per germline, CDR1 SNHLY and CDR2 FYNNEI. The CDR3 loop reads CASSSGQSYEQYF. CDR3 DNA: TGTGCCAGCAGCTCGGGACAGTCCTACGAGCAGTACTTC.